These 6 T cell receptor beta chains share one sample of origin, sequenced in a study of shared clonotypes between healthy human individuals. Profiling relied on immunoSEQ multiplex PCR, and the TCRdb table lists in-frame clones only, not all of them. The data contain 2,500,000 or so clones, approximately 92% of them seen just once; the ten biggest clones take up about 0.13%. Sequenced sample: naive CD4+ T cells sorted from blood. Subset described: CD45RA+ positively selected. The receptors stem from a man in his late teens or twenties in good health.

Concerning this clone: Distinct nucleotide sequences in the sample also encode this CDR3. The V gene is TRBV30, the J gene TRBJ1-1, with D unresolved. The CDR3 is made up of 13 amino acids. Trimming cost V 0 bases and J 4 bases, with 9 bases left between them. Germline-derived CDR1 and CDR2 are GTSNPN and SVGIG (reference sequence). CDR3 region: CAWSVRGVTEAFF. The DNA for the CDR3 is TGTGCCTGGAGTGTACGAGGAGTCACTGAAGCTTTCTTT.

The genes are TRBV27 and TRBJ1-2, with D perhaps matching TRBD1 (6 bases). This CDR3 contains 13 residues. CDR1 and CDR2 from the germline V gene are MNHEY and SMNVEV (reference sequence). The V end was cut by 4 bases, the J end by 7 bases, with 13 bases between. Written as DNA, the CDR3 is TGTGCCAGCAGTTCCGTGGGGGGGCCTGGCTACACCTTC. It encodes CASSSVGGPGYTF.

This clone was counted once. The chain links TRBV13 to TRBJ2-7; maybe TRBD2 (6 bases). The CDR3 spans 12 residues. Per germline, CDR1 PRHDT and CDR2 FYEKMQ (reference sequence). With 2 bases removed from V and 7 bases from J, the gap between germline ends came to 9 bases. The DNA of the CDR3 is TGTGCCAGCAGCTTAAAGGGGAGGGAGCAGTACTTC. Translation gives CASSLKGREQYF.

CDR3 residues: CASSSHQTGNYGYTF. DNA for the CDR3: TGTGCCAGCAGTTCACACCAGACAGGGAACTATGGCTACACCTTC. This chain joins TRBV28 and TRBJ1-2, with 7 bases identical to TRBD1. V lost 4 bases and J lost 2; bases outside the gene matches: 7. Germline lookup yields CDR1 MDHEN and CDR2 SYDVKM. The CDR3 totals 15 residues.

The chain links TRBV7-9 to TRBJ2-5; either TRBD1 or TRBD2 may supply D (7 bases each). Germline CDR1 SEHNR, CDR2 FQNEAQ (reference sequence). This CDR3 has 16 residues. Trimming pared 2 bases from V and 1 base from J, leaving 14 bases between. This CDR3 reads CASSLRGEGAQETQYF. As DNA, the CDR3 is TGTGCCAGCAGCTTAAGAGGGGAGGGGGCCCAAGAGACCCAGTACTTC. Full variable domain (rest looked up from reference TRBV7-9 and TRBJ2-5): DTGVSQNPRHKITKRGQNVTFRCDPISEHNRLYWYRQTLGQGPEFLTYFQNEAQLEKSRLLSDRFSAERPKGSFSTLEIQRTEQGDSAMYLCASSLRGEGAQETQYFGPGTRLLVL.

On this clone: Other DNA sequences of this sample code for an identical CDR3. V and J are TRBV6-5 and TRBJ2-1; no definite D call. Germline V gene sequence: CDR1 MNHEY, CDR2 SVGAGI. V lost 5 bases, J lost 5 bases, and 7 bases lay in between. The CDR3 loop spans 12 amino acids. As DNA, the CDR3 is TGTGCCAGCAGTAGGGCAAACAATGAGCAGTTCTTC. This encodes CASSRANNEQFF.